The present entry profiles one T cell receptor (beta chain) with its context. This specimen comes from a study of blood T cell repertoires in COVID-19. Study summary: The study drew acute and convalescent COVID-19 samples from the United States, Italy and Spain. From T cells, B-cell-depleted T cells, or PBMCs came the material, which was cDNA or gDNA.

Trimming took off 1 base at V and 4 bases at J, with 14 bases between the two ends. This CDR3 spans 15 amino acids. CDR1 MGHRA and CDR2 YSYEKL come from the germline V gene. Profiled with immunoSEQ multiplex PCR; TCRdb holds only in-frame clones, not every one. The sample records under 150,000 clones, around 84% being singletons. The rearrangement joins TRBV4-1 to TRBJ2-7, with D perhaps matching TRBD2 (6 bases). The material sequenced was peripheral blood. The origin of this receptor is a middle-aged man with acute or convalescent COVID-19. The CDR3 sequence: CASSQGRGAGYEQYF. CDR3 nucleotide sequence: TGCGCCAGCAGCCAAGGACGTGGGGCGGGGTACGAGCAGTACTTC.